Sequencing of this T cell receptor (beta chain) was carried out in a study of T-cell memory formation after mild COVID-19. Study observations and caveats: Researchers could not confirm that second-wave clones peaking on day 37 targeted SARS-CoV-2.

Trimming pared 4 bases from V and 2 bases from J, leaving 21 bases between. The germline V gene encodes CDR1 SEHNR and CDR2 FQNEAQ (reference sequence). The CDR3 totals 18 residues. TCRdb re-derived calls from the 5' RACE reads in MiXCR, one entry per CDR3 protein. The table shows about 400,000 distinct CDR3 sequences, with 20% to 25% occurring only once. This clonotype has just a few counts. Its antigen is undetermined. The sample consisted of PBMCs or a T cell subset sorted from them (not recorded which). The rearrangement links TRBV7-9 to TRBJ1-5; D is undetermined. The TCR comes from an adult woman who had mild COVID-19 (a few samples of this study predate the infection). Cell type and time point are not known. CDR3 region: CASSSATGWPGGNQPQHF. The CDR3, as DNA: TGTGCCAGCAGCTCAGCGACGGGGTGGCCAGGCGGCAATCAGCCCCAGCATTTT.